This T cell receptor (beta chain) was identified during a study of shared clonotypes between healthy human individuals (dated by TCRdb to 2020 to 2022). Some background on the complete study: The cohort comprised two women and a few men aged 18 to 49 years. Blood TCR repertoires of roughly 5 healthy adults were deeply sequenced to estimate repertoire size and the extent of clonotype sharing between individuals. Between about 0.94 and 10 billion PBMCs per donor were obtained by leukapheresis. For each donor, three plates each were used for CD4 naive and CD4 memory, two plates were used for CD8 naive, and one plate was used for CD8 memory. To increase sequencing depth and limit assay-specific biases, different laboratories used diverse techniques to prepare libraries and sequence TCR repertoires.

V is pared back by 5 bases and J by 0 bases, with 10 bases lying between the germline termini. From a lookup of the germline V gene, CDR1 and CDR2 are SGHRS and YFSETQ. The CDR3 measures 14 amino acids from cysteine to phenylalanine. Just CDR3 DNA is preserved here, 42 bases in frame from base 1. Healthy HIV-negative adults with no recently reported acute infections or vaccinations were included as donors. Every donor was a Caucasian adult living in Nashville, Tennessee, USA. CD4+ T cells were enriched by magnetic negative selection; naive cells were then positively selected on CD45RA, and the negative fraction formed the memory subset. Blood was obtained by leukapheresis, after which PBMCs were separated by Ficoll-Histopaque density gradient centrifugation and cryopreserved in liquid nitrogen vapor phase. Purity and quantity of every magnetically sorted T cell population were checked by analytical flow cytometry. Each sorted fraction had its genomic DNA isolated and then quantified by UV absorbance on a Nanodrop 2000c.

Overall study results and their limits: Sharing across several donors was observed for approximately 5% of naive CD4, 3% to 4% of naive CD8, 2% to 2.5% of memory CD4, and roughly 0.4% of memory CD8 clonotypes. Pairwise subsampling led to the expectation that sequencing depth would affect the degree of clonotype sharing among donors. The small number of donors limited the genetic and exposure-history diversity represented. Clonotypes shared by all four sorted-subset donors showed higher generation probabilities than non-shared clonotypes. Naive subsets generally had larger estimated clonotype richness than memory subsets did. Sampling was restricted to blood, and TCR repertoires in tissue are likely to differ from TCR repertoires in blood. Rarefaction of sorted-subset datasets indicated incomplete sequencing despite the large sequencing depth.

Using the deep immunoSEQ assay, TCR CDR3 regions were amplified from genomic DNA by multiplex PCR. For each cell subset, the extracted genomic DNA was distributed evenly across all wells of several immunoSEQ 96-well plates, and each plate served as one replicate. Each replicate PCR for sorted subsets received roughly 0.2 ug genomic DNA, equal to about 30,000 T cell genomes. Purified libraries were measured with a Qubit 3.0 fluorometer, size-checked on a Bioanalyzer 2100, and measured again with the KAPA Library Quantification kit. Each immunoSEQ 96-well plate was sequenced on its own single-read 150-cycle Illumina NextSeq 550 flow cell. As for the authors' bioinformatics: Because the immunoSEQ output included only junctional sequences and no quality scores, the filtering could not be the same as the filtering used for full-length reads. To assign V/J genes and CDR3, sequences were annotated against IMGT germline references using PyIR, a Python wrapper for IgBLAST v1.9. Reads with weak V/J assignments (E-value above 1e-6), missing CDR3, stop codons, out-of-frame junctions, or ambiguous translated residues were removed. V3J clonotypes were defined as sequences sharing an identical inferred V gene, J gene, and CDR3 amino acid sequence. Percentage overlap between repertoires was calculated by dividing the number of shared unique clonotypes by the size of the smaller repertoire. Three approaches were used to assess repertoire richness: RTK rarefaction, the Chao1 estimator, and Recon v2.1 estimates of unobserved clonotypes. For all TCRbeta clonotypes obtained by the gDNA method from a few donors, generation probabilities were computed with OLGA. The immuneACCESS repertoire file appears here via TCRdb, limited to in-frame rearrangements. These files lack a portion of the clones; in checked studies, under half of the deficit traces to unresolved V genes, and the cause of the others is not known. That table is the source of V, J and clone size, and D and trimming were worked out from the DNA. This sample has around 1 million clones in its table, and approximately 80% of those were observed once. Around 1.5% of the sample lies in the top ten.

With regard to this clone: The antigen this receptor binds is unknown. No much larger clonotype is one base removed from it; base qualities were not supplied.

The receptor was isolated from a man younger than 30 in good health. The specimen was memory CD4+ T cells sorted from blood. Read against the paper, the sample's cell subset or site label means: CD45RA-negative fraction. The V and J genes are TRBV5-1 and TRBJ2-3; no D segment can be confidently identified. The CDR3 has the sequence CASRVSPSTDTQYF. The DNA is TGCGCCAGCAGGGTGTCCCCGAGCACAGATACGCAGTATTTT.